This T cell receptor beta chain was identified during a study of T cell repertoires in cytomegalovirus infection. The wider study: A matching HLA type, together with CMV infection, was signaled by public TCR beta signatures.

General study results and limits: In two of eight donors, the top clonotype was HLA-C-restricted CMV-specific.

J gave up 10 bases and V 6 bases, and 11 bases lay outside the gene matches. The CDR3 sequence is 15 residues long. TCRdb reprocessed the reads with MiXCR, giving one entry per CDR3 protein. The profile shows around 490,000 distinct CDR3 sequences, 26% of them singletons. The table lists this clonotype with many counts. Its antigen is still unknown. Sequencing was performed on PBMCs. This clonotype originated in a human donor in good health (CMV status not recorded). Some clones in this sample may be carry-over from other donors' samples. The rearrangement uses TRBV12-3 or TRBV12-4 and TRBJ1-6, with 8 bases that match TRBD1. CDR3 coding DNA: TGTGCCAGCAGCCCGACAGGGGAGAGTGGATCACCCCTCCACTTT. This codes for CASSPTGESGSPLHF.